This TCR beta chain was profiled in a study of T cell responses to AZD1222 COVID-19 vaccine. Assay used: immunoSEQ multiplex PCR; TCRdb lists only in-frame clones, some missing. The sample holds tens of thousands of clones, 70% to 90% seen once. Germline CDR1 MNHEY, CDR2 SMNVEV (reference sequence). V shed 5 bases, J shed 7 bases, and the junction held 9 bases outside the gene matches. This CDR3 is built from 15 residues. With regard to this clone: Antigen specificity is unknown.

General study points: Baseline testing showed seropositivity in only 5 or 6 AZD1222 recipients. In the spike-specific TCR repertoire, nearly half reportedly target unmutated variant regions. The sample set comprised mostly white British donors with more females, and clonal diversity was possibly underestimated.

The sequenced sample was peripheral blood, obtained on day 0 of MenACWY control vaccination. The receptor's source is an adult in good health. J is TRBJ2-5 and V is TRBV27; 11 bases align to TRBD1. This chain's CDR3 is CASSTPGQGEATQYF. The CDR3 coding sequence is TGTGCCAGCAGTACCCCGGGACAGGGGGAGGCGACCCAGTACTTC.